This T cell receptor beta chain was identified during a study of shared clonotypes between healthy human individuals. Findings of the study overall: Shared clonotypes: about 5% naive CD4, around 3.5% naive CD8, less than 2.5% memory CD4, 0.4% memory CD8.

Each cell subset's genomic DNA was divided evenly among several immunoSEQ plates. TCRdb's table, derived via immunoSEQ multiplex PCR, lists solely in-frame clones and lacks some. The table has hundreds of thousands of clones, 96% seen once. The CDR3 loop spans 13 amino acids. Germline lookup yields CDR1 MRHNA and CDR2 SNTAGT. The germline V and J ends were trimmed by 6 bases and 2 bases, with 10 bases remaining between them. In regard to this clone: Its antigen is currently unknown.

The material sequenced was naive CD4+ T cells sorted from blood. Regarding subset: CD45RA+ positively selected. The V gene is TRBV6-4, the J gene TRBJ1-1; D may be TRBD1 (6 bases). This clonotype was sampled from a woman in her 30s in good health. CDR3 DNA sequence: TGTGCCAGCAGGGCACAGGGTAACACTGAAGCTTTCTTT. This codes for CASRAQGNTEAFF.